These T cell receptor beta chains were read from a single sample in a study of blood T cell repertoires in COVID-19. The data were produced by immunoSEQ multiplex PCR, yet TCRdb's version contains in-frame clones alone and is incomplete. Among some 150,000 clones listed, around 82% were seen once. What was sequenced was peripheral blood. Source of these receptors: a man between 60 and 75 years old with COVID-19, enrolled during active disease. Each CDR3 is given with its conserved first and last residue. The D gene is left open where the match is weak. Expanded clones get a size class; other rows say once, few or many, or leave the size out.

NA	TRBV9	TRBJ2-1	TRBD2	CASTPLAGGYNEQFF	TGTGCCAGCACCCCTCTAGCGGGAGGATACAATGAGCAGTTCTTC
NA	TRBV5-1	TRBJ1-3	NA	CASSLDILSDNIAGNTIYF	TGCGCCAGCAGCTTGGATATCTTGTCGGACAATATTGCTGGAAACACCATATATTTT
NA	TRBV14	TRBJ2-5	NA	CASSPRLFGGSGETQYF	TGTGCCAGCAGCCCCCGGTTGTTCGGGGGTTCGGGGGAGACCCAGTACTTC
NA	TRBV7-8	TRBJ2-1	NA	CASSLVGGANSAYNEQFF	TGTGCCAGCAGCTTAGTCGGCGGAGCCAACTCGGCCTACAATGAGCAGTTCTTC
once	TRBV7-7	TRBJ2-1	NA	CASSLRGDEQFF	TGTGCTAGCAGCTTACGAGGTGACGAGCAGTTCTTC
NA	TRBV27	TRBJ2-5	TRBD1	CASSLDRGPQETQYF	TGTGCCAGCAGTCTCGACAGGGGACCTCAAGAGACCCAGTACTTC
NA	TRBV11-2	TRBJ2-1	TRBD1	CASSFIGQGARSEQFF	TGTGCCAGCAGCTTTATCGGACAGGGGGCGCGTAGTGAGCAGTTCTTC
NA	TRBV19	TRBJ1-1	NA	CASSIDKQAFF	TGTGCCAGTAGTATCGACAAGCAGGCTTTCTTT
once	TRBV6-5	TRBJ1-1	NA	CASSPQRSEAFF	TGTGCCAGCAGTCCGCAGAGGTCAGAAGCTTTCTTT
NA	TRBV7-2	TRBJ1-2	TRBD1	CASSTASGQGVYGYTF	TGTGCCAGCAGCACAGCTTCTGGACAGGGGGTCTATGGCTACACCTTC
NA	TRBV7-2	TRBJ2-5	NA	CASSRRGAAPETQYF	TGTGCCAGCAGCCGTCGGGGTGCCGCTCCTGAGACCCAGTACTTC
NA	TRBV9	TRBJ2-5	TRBD2	CASSGHPLAGDETQYF	TGTGCCAGCAGCGGCCACCCACTAGCGGGAGATGAGACCCAGTACTTC
NA	TRBV30	TRBJ1-1	NA	CAWSKQGQDTEAFF	TGTGCCTGGAGTAAGCAGGGACAAGACACTGAAGCTTTCTTT
few	TRBV28	TRBJ1-2	NA	CASSLLGVDYGYTF	TGTGCCAGCAGTTTATTAGGAGTCGACTATGGCTACACCTTC
once	TRBV10-1	TRBJ1-5	NA	CASTWEDQPQHF	TGCGCCAGCACCTGGGAGGATCAGCCCCAGCATTTT
NA	TRBV7-3	TRBJ1-1	TRBD1	CASRQGTGHTEAFF	TGTGCCAGCAGACAGGGGACAGGGCACACTGAAGCTTTCTTT
NA	TRBV5-1	TRBJ2-1	TRBD1	CASSFPGQGANEQFF	TGCGCCAGCAGCTTCCCGGGACAGGGGGCTAATGAGCAGTTCTTC
NA	TRBV15	TRBJ2-1	TRBD2	CATSSARLAVSYNEQFF	TGTGCCACCAGCAGTGCGAGACTAGCGGTGTCCTACAATGAGCAGTTCTTC
once	TRBV25-1	TRBJ2-1	TRBD2	CATVGLAGDDEQFF	TGTGCCACCGTCGGACTAGCGGGAGACGATGAGCAGTTCTTC
NA	TRBV4-3	TRBJ1-3	NA	CASSQDITGRGNTIYF	TGCGCCAGCAGCCAAGATATCACAGGGCGAGGAAACACCATATATTTT
NA	TRBV25-1	TRBJ2-1	NA	CASSETSLGTSNNEQFF	TGTGCCAGCAGTGAAACGTCCCTCGGGACATCAAACAATGAGCAGTTCTTC
NA	TRBV11-2	TRBJ1-5	TRBD1	CASSPGTDNQPQHF	TGTGCCAGCAGCCCCGGGACAGATAATCAGCCCCAGCATTTT
NA	TRBV5-1	TRBJ2-1	NA	CASSSGHSYNEQFF	TGCGCCAGCAGCTCGGGACACTCCTACAATGAGCAGTTCTTC
NA	TRBV4-3	TRBJ1-6	NA	CASSQQGDIGSPLHF	TGCGCCAGCAGCCAACAGGGTGATATTGGTTCACCCCTCCACTTT
NA	TRBV7-9	TRBJ1-1	NA	CASSLALTGHTEAFF	TGTGCCAGCAGCTTAGCGCTAACAGGGCACACTGAAGCTTTCTTT
NA	TRBV18	TRBJ2-7	TRBD2	CASSGAGARYEQYF	TGTGCCAGCTCAGGAGCGGGAGCCCGGTACGAGCAGTACTTC
NA	TRBV7-2	TRBJ2-1	TRBD2	CASSLDGRPYNEQFF	TGTGCCAGCAGCTTAGACGGGAGGCCCTACAATGAGCAGTTCTTC
NA	TRBV7-9	TRBJ2-3	NA	CASSLLLDTQYF	TGTGCCAGCAGCTTACTCCTGGATACGCAGTATTTT
NA	TRBV2	TRBJ1-4	TRBD1	CAALQGENEKLFF	TGTGCCGCCCTACAGGGGGAAAATGAAAAACTGTTTTTT
NA	TRBV6-6	TRBJ2-7	TRBD1	CASSTGTGLSYEQYF	TGTGCCAGCAGTACCGGGACAGGGCTCTCCTACGAGCAGTACTTC
once	TRBV5-1	TRBJ1-2	TRBD1	CASSPPLTGGYYGYTF	TGCGCCAGCAGCCCCCCGTTGACAGGGGGATATTACGGCTACACCTTC
NA	TRBV7-9	TRBJ1-5	NA	CASSKQGTSNQPQHF	TGTGCCAGCAGCAAACAGGGTACGAGCAATCAGCCCCAGCATTTT
once	TRBV7-3	TRBJ2-1	TRBD2	CASTNLGGLAGNYNEQFF	TGTGCCAGCACCAACTTAGGCGGACTAGCGGGAAATTACAATGAGCAGTTCTTC
NA	TRBV18	TRBJ1-2	TRBD1	CASSPTQGVYYGYTF	TGTGCCAGCTCACCGACACAGGGGGTCTACTATGGCTACACCTTC
NA	TRBV24-1	TRBJ2-7	NA	CATSDAGARTPYEQYF	TGTGCCACCAGTGACGCAGGGGCCCGTACCCCCTACGAGCAGTACTTC
NA	TRBV5-5	TRBJ2-5	NA	CASSLYGGFEETQYF	TGTGCCAGCAGCTTGTATGGGGGGTTTGAGGAGACCCAGTACTTC
NA	TRBV6-1	TRBJ1-5	TRBD1	CASSEGQAYSNQPQHF	TGTGCCAGCAGTGAGGGACAGGCTTATAGCAATCAGCCCCAGCATTTT
NA	TRBV7-2	TRBJ2-3	TRBD1	CASSRKDREADTQYF	TGTGCCAGCAGCCGGAAGGACAGGGAGGCAGATACGCAGTATTTT
NA	TRBV27	TRBJ2-3	TRBD1	CASSLLSDRETQYF	TGTGCCAGCAGTTTATTATCAGACAGGGAAACGCAGTATTTT
NA	TRBV27	TRBJ2-3	TRBD2	CASSRRGLAGAGPTDTQYF	TGTGCCAGCAGTCGTCGTGGACTAGCGGGGGCCGGCCCCACAGATACGCAGTATTTT
NA	TRBV5-1	TRBJ2-3	NA	CASSRPQGPDTQYF	TGCGCCAGCAGCCGGCCCCAGGGCCCAGATACGCAGTATTTT
NA	TRBV2	TRBJ2-6	NA	CASSDFQFVSGANVLTF	TGTGCCAGCAGTGATTTTCAGTTCGTCTCTGGGGCCAACGTCCTGACTTTC
NA	TRBV7-2	TRBJ1-2	NA	CASSLAQGTYGYTF	TGTGCCAGCAGCTTAGCCCAGGGCACCTATGGCTACACCTTC
once	TRBV19	TRBJ1-2	TRBD1	CASSMGTGSSEGYTF	TGTGCCAGTAGTATGGGGACAGGCTCATCGGAAGGCTACACCTTC
NA	TRBV2	TRBJ2-3	TRBD2	CASSEAPGGRASDTQYF	TGTGCCAGCAGTGAAGCCCCTGGCGGGAGGGCTTCAGATACGCAGTATTTT
once	TRBV30	TRBJ1-5	TRBD1	CACQTGGSNQPQHF	TGTGCCTGCCAGACAGGGGGTAGCAATCAGCCCCAGCATTTT
NA	TRBV24-1	TRBJ2-5	NA	CATSDLPPYQETQYF	TGTGCCACCAGTGATTTGCCCCCGTACCAAGAGACCCAGTACTTC
NA	TRBV29-1	TRBJ2-5	NA	CSYSAVGGVETQYF	TGCAGCTACTCCGCGGTAGGGGGAGTCGAGACCCAGTACTTC
NA	TRBV24-1	TRBJ1-5	TRBD1	CATSEWDRGFSNQPQHF	TGTGCCACCAGTGAATGGGACAGGGGGTTTAGCAATCAGCCCCAGCATTTT
NA	TRBV18	TRBJ2-1	TRBD2	CASSQRLASGRDNEQFF	TGTGCCAGCTCACAACGACTAGCGAGTGGGAGGGACAATGAGCAGTTCTTC
NA	TRBV5-1	TRBJ1-2	TRBD1	CASSTGGANYGYTF	TGCGCCAGCTCGACAGGGGGGGCAAACTATGGCTACACCTTC
NA	TRBV7-9	TRBJ1-6	TRBD1	CASSFTGALHF	TGTGCCAGCAGCTTTACAGGGGCCCTCCACTTT
NA	TRBV29-1	TRBJ2-7	NA	CSVEIATHYEQYF	TGCAGCGTTGAAATAGCGACTCACTACGAGCAGTACTTC